This is a list of T cell receptor beta chains from one sample in a study of Graves' ophthalmopathy and Graves' hyperthyroidism. TCRdb reprocessed the multiplex PCR reads with MiXCR, giving one entry per CDR3 protein. This table holds about 740,000 distinct CDR3 sequences, 35% to 50% found once. The sample consisted of peripheral blood. All receptors come from an adult man with Graves' ophthalmopathy. Both conserved end residues are part of each CDR3. D genes are given only for firm matches. The size field is filled for only some rows; it gives once, few, many or a size class.

d_call j_call clone_size v_call cdr3_aa cdr3_nt
TRBD1 TRBJ2-7 few TRBV29-1 CSVGAGTGGYEQYF TGCAGCGTTGGGGCCGGGACAGGGGGCTACGAGCAGTACTTC
TRBD1 TRBJ1-2 few TRBV7-8 CASSLAPHGTGNYGYTF TGTGCCAGCAGCTTAGCGCCCCACGGGACAGGCAACTATGGCTACACCTTC
TRBD1 TRBJ1-5 many TRBV10-3 CAISESYGTGDQPQHF TGTGCCATCAGTGAGTCTTATGGGACAGGGGATCAGCCCCAGCATTTT
TRBD1 TRBJ1-5 few TRBV29-1 CSVEIQGGGQPQHF TGCAGCGTTGAAATCCAAGGGGGCGGTCAGCCCCAGCATTTT
TRBD1 TRBJ1-5 many TRBV7-9 CASSRDRHNQPQHF TGTGCCAGTAGTCGGGACAGACACAATCAGCCCCAGCATTTT
TRBD2 TRBJ2-5 - TRBV4-3 CASSQEQLAGGLETQYF TGCGCCAGCAGCCAAGAACAACTAGCGGGAGGTTTGGAGACCCAGTACTTC
TRBD1 TRBJ1-5 - TRBV7-9 CASSLDGQVGNQPQHF TGTGCCAGCAGCTTAGACGGACAGGTAGGCAATCAGCCCCAGCATTTT
- TRBJ2-7 few TRBV20-1 CSAVGEGSSYEQYF TGCAGTGCCGTAGGAGAGGGCAGCTCCTACGAGCAGTACTTC
- TRBJ1-5 few TRBV11-3 CASSPKGNYMSNQPQHF TGTGCCAGCAGCCCCAAAGGGAACTATATGAGCAATCAGCCCCAGCATTTT
- TRBJ2-2 - TRBV19 CASSPLGFGAGELFF TGTGCCAGTAGCCCGCTGGGGTTCGGGGCCGGGGAGCTGTTTTTT
TRBD1 TRBJ2-7 few TRBV7-9 CASSSGQKNYEQYF TGTGCCAGCAGCTCGGGACAGAAGAACTACGAGCAGTACTTC
- TRBJ2-2 - TRBV7-9 CASSYWPATGELFF TGTGCCAGCAGTTACTGGCCGGCCACCGGGGAGCTGTTTTTT
TRBD1 TRBJ1-5 - TRBV9 CASSMTGYEGNQPQHF TGTGCCAGCAGTATGACAGGGTATGAGGGCAATCAGCCCCAGCATTTT
TRBD1 TRBJ2-7 - TRBV7-9 CASSRTGGAGEQYF TGTGCCAGCTCACGTACAGGGGGAGCGGGCGAGCAGTACTTC
- TRBJ1-2 many TRBV20-1 CSAREDPGYTF TGCAGTGCTAGAGAGGATCCGGGCTACACCTTC
- TRBJ1-6 many TRBV10-3 CAISESIGSNSPLHF TGTGCCATCAGTGAGTCGATAGGATCTAATTCACCCCTCCACTTT
TRBD1 TRBJ1-4 - TRBV15 CATSTQGQRGEKLFF TGTGCCACCAGCACTCAGGGACAGCGGGGGGAAAAACTGTTTTTT
- TRBJ1-1 few TRBV19 CASSIGGGQGNTEAFF TGTGCCAGTAGTATTGGAGGAGGTCAGGGGAACACTGAAGCTTTCTTT
TRBD1 TRBJ1-6 - TRBV7-9 CASSLSGQNSPLHF TGTGCCAGCAGCTTATCGGGACAGAATTCACCCCTCCACTTT
TRBD1 TRBJ1-2 - TRBV7-2 CASSPHQGANYGYTF TGTGCCAGCAGCCCTCACCAGGGGGCAAACTATGGCTACACCTTC
TRBD1 TRBJ1-1 - TRBV29-1 CSVESGQGQGAFF TGCAGCGTTGAATCGGGACAGGGCCAAGGAGCTTTCTTT
- TRBJ1-2 - TRBV25-1 CASSDSAGGAYGYTF TGTGCCAGCAGTGATAGTGCCGGGGGCGCTTACGGCTACACCTTC
- TRBJ2-1 once TRBV29-1 CSAMQTFPYNEQFF TGCAGCGCGATGCAGACATTCCCATACAATGAGCAGTTCTTC
TRBD1 TRBJ1-1 many TRBV29-1 CSVEGGQGDTEAFF TGCAGCGTTGAAGGGGGACAGGGAGACACTGAAGCTTTCTTT
- TRBJ2-7 many TRBV15 CATSTGHLVGNEQYF TGTGCCACCAGCACCGGACATCTGGTGGGTAACGAGCAGTACTTC
- TRBJ2-2 - TRBV25-1 CASVQNTGELFF TGTGCCAGCGTGCAGAACACCGGGGAGCTGTTTTTT
- TRBJ2-3 - TRBV7-8 CASSLVTLDTQYF TGTGCCAGCAGCTTAGTTACGCTAGATACGCAGTATTTT
- TRBJ2-2 few TRBV29-1 CSVGGGHYGELFF TGCAGCGTGGGAGGGGGGCATTACGGGGAGCTGTTTTTT
- TRBJ1-5 - TRBV29-1 CRSGGLNQPQHF TGCAGGTCCGGGGGGCTAAATCAGCCCCAGCATTTT
- TRBJ2-2 - TRBV20-1 CSAPDISNTGELFF TGCAGTGCCCCGGACATATCGAACACCGGGGAGCTGTTTTTT
- TRBJ2-5 few TRBV3-1 CASSQEGVSKETQYF TGTGCCAGCAGCCAGGAGGGCGTTTCTAAAGAGACCCAGTACTTC
TRBD1 TRBJ2-6 few TRBV12-3/TRBV12-4 CASSRSWTGSSGANVLTF TGTGCCAGCAGCCGAAGTTGGACAGGCAGCTCTGGGGCCAACGTCCTGACTTTC
- TRBJ1-1 many TRBV2 CASSDVGLGTEAFF TGTGCCAGCAGTGATGTAGGGTTGGGCACTGAAGCTTTCTTT
- TRBJ2-7 few TRBV2 CASSDPTFSYEQYF TGTGCCAGCAGTGATCCGACCTTCTCCTACGAGCAGTACTTC
- TRBJ2-3 few TRBV29-1 CSHRSTDTQYF TGCAGCCACCGTAGCACAGATACGCAGTATTTT
- TRBJ2-5 few TRBV29-1 CSVEEAQYF TGCAGCGTTGAAGAGGCCCAGTACTTC
TRBD1 TRBJ2-2 many TRBV15 CATQGATGELFF TGTGCCACACAGGGGGCAACCGGGGAGCTGTTTTTT
TRBD2 TRBJ2-7 few TRBV11-2 CASSLLATPDEQYF TGTGCCAGCAGCCTACTAGCGACCCCTGACGAGCAGTACTTC
TRBD1 TRBJ1-2 - TRBV2 CASSLDGTALLDGYTF TGTGCCAGCAGCTTAGATGGGACAGCTTTACTCGATGGCTACACCTTC
- TRBJ1-1 - TRBV20-1 CSARSWAGRTEAFF TGCAGTGCTAGGTCCTGGGCAGGGAGAACTGAAGCTTTCTTT
TRBD1 TRBJ2-5 few TRBV2 CASRGDSSNQPQYF TGTGCCAGCAGGGGGGACAGTAGCAATCAGCCCCAGTACTTC
- TRBJ1-1 - TRBV5-8 CASSLPFSEAFF TGTGCCAGCAGCTTACCCTTTTCTGAAGCTTTCTTT
- TRBJ2-3 once TRBV7-9 CASSPIGQALTTSTDTQYF TGTGCCAGCAGCCCAATAGGACAAGCACTAACAACTAGCACAGATACGCAGTATTTT
- TRBJ1-1 few TRBV6-1 CASGIGGTEAFF TGTGCCAGCGGAATTGGGGGTACTGAAGCTTTCTTT
TRBD1 TRBJ1-5 - TRBV7-2 CASSPGTGLDNQPQHF TGTGCCAGCAGCCCTGGGACAGGGCTCGATAATCAGCCCCAGCATTTT
TRBD1 TRBJ2-2 few TRBV19 CASRPGQGPWAGELFF TGTGCCAGTAGGCCGGGACAGGGACCCTGGGCGGGGGAGCTGTTTTTT
TRBD1 TRBJ1-2 - TRBV15 CATSSGDSLFGYTF TGTGCCACCAGCAGCGGGGACAGCCTTTTTGGCTACACCTTC
- TRBJ1-4 - TRBV9 CASSVDRLEFNEKLFF TGTGCCAGCAGCGTCGACAGACTAGAGTTTAATGAAAAACTGTTTTTT
- TRBJ2-2 many TRBV7-7 CASSLEGITGELFF TGTGCTAGCAGCTTAGAGGGGATCACCGGGGAGCTGTTTTTT
- TRBJ2-5 - TRBV6-6 CASRGAQETQYF TGTGCCAGCCGGGGGGCCCAAGAGACCCAGTACTTC